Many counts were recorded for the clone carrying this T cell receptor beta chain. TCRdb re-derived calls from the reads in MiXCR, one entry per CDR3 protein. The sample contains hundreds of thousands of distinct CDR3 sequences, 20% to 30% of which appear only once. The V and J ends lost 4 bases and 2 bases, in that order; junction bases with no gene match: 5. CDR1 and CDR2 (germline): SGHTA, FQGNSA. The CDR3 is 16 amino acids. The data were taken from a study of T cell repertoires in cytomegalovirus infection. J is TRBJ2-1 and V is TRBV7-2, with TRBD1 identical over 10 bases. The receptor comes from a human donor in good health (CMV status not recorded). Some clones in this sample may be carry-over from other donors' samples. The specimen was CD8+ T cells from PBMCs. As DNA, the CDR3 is TGTGCCAGCAGCTCCCCCGGGACAGGGGCCTACAATGAGCAGTTCTTC. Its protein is CASSSPGTGAYNEQFF.